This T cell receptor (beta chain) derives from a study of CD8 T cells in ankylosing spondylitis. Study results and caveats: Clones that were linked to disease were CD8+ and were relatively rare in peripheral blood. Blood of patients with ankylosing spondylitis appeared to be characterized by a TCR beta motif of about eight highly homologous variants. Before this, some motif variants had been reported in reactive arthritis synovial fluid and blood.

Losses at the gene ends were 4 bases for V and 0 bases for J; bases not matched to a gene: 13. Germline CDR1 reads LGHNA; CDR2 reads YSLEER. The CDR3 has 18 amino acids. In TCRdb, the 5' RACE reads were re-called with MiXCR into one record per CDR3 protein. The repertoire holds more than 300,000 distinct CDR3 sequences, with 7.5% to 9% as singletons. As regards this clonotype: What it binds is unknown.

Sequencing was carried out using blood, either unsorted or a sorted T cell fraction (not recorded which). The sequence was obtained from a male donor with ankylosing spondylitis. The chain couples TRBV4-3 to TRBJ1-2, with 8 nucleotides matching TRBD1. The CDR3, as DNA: TGCGCCAGCAGCCGAGATTCCGGGACAGGTGTTCCTAACTATGGCTACACCTTC. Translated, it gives CASSRDSGTGVPNYGYTF.